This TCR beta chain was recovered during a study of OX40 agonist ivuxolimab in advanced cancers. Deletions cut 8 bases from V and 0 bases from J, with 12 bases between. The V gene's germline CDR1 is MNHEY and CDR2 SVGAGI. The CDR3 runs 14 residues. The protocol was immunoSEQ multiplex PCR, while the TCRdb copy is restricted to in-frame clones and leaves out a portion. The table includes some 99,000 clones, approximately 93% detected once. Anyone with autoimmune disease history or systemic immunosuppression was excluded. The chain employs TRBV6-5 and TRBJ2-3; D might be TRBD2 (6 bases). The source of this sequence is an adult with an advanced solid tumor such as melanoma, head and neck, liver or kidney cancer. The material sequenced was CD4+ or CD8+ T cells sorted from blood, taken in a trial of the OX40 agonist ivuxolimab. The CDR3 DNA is TGTGCCAGCGCGCGGGATACTAGCACAGATACGCAGTATTTT. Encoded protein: CASARDTSTDTQYF.